These 2 T cell receptor beta chains came from one sample sequenced in a study of T cells in Graves' hyperthyroidism and ophthalmopathy. TCR beta CDR3 region amplification was performed from RNA transcripts. First-round RT-PCR targeting the TCR CDR3 was performed with the HTBI primer set. Each CDR3 protein is one row after TCRdb ran MiXCR on the multiplex PCR reads. Here the sample spans approximately 590,000 distinct CDR3 sequences, approximately 15% being singletons. The sequencing input was blood. These receptors originate from a woman in her 30s with Graves' hyperthyroidism.

Many counts were recorded for this clonotype. This rearrangement joins TRBV7-2 to TRBJ1-4; D is unresolved. This CDR3 has 18 amino acids. Trimming stripped 1 base from V and 0 bases from J, with 15 bases between. Germline values: CDR1 SGHTA, CDR2 FQGNSA. CDR3 sequence reads: CASSLGGTYRATNEKLFF. The CDR3 nucleotides are TGTGCCAGCAGCTTAGGCGGCACCTACCGGGCAACTAATGAAAAACTGTTTTTT.

V gene TRBV12-3 or TRBV12-4 combines with J gene TRBJ2-7, with 10 bases fitting TRBD1. This CDR3 has 13 amino acids. Trimming cost V 3 bases and J 6 bases; bases outside gene matches: 2. The CDR3 region is CASSLGTGAEQYF. CDR3 nucleotides: TGTGCCAGCAGTTTGGGGACAGGGGCCGAGCAGTACTTC.